Following are 26 T cell receptor beta chains from one sample sequenced in a study of T cell repertoires in cytomegalovirus infection. TCRdb redid the calling of the reads with MiXCR, one entry per CDR3 protein. Altogether roughly 240,000 distinct CDR3 sequences are present, 6% to 8% being singletons, with the ten largest covering 5.5% to 6.5%. Source material: PBMCs. The receptors derive from a human donor in good health (CMV status not recorded). Some clones in this sample may be carry-over from other donors' samples.

This clonotype was detected ten times or more. The J gene is TRBJ1-1, the V gene TRBV28, with D possibly being TRBD1 (5 bases). Germline assignment: CDR1 MDHEN and CDR2 SYDVKM. The CDR3 consists of 16 residues. The V end was cut by 6 bases, the J end by 0 bases, with 17 bases between. CDR3 residues: CASSPIGGTVNTEAFF. The CDR3 DNA follows: TGTGCCAGCAGCCCGATTGGAGGGACGGTGAACACTGAAGCTTTCTTT.

This clonotype was observed a few times. V usage is TRBV5-1 and J usage is TRBJ2-1, with D tentatively TRBD2 (5 bases). Germline V gives CDR1 SGHRS, CDR2 YFSETQ. There are 17 residues in the CDR3. With 1 base removed from V and 0 bases from J, the gap between germline ends came to 14 bases. Here the CDR3 reads CASSLYGGGSSYNEQFF. CDR3 bases: TGCGCCAGCAGCTTGTACGGCGGTGGGAGCTCCTACAATGAGCAGTTCTTC.

This clonotype was observed many times. J is TRBJ2-7 and V is TRBV7-2, with D possibly being TRBD2 (6 bases). Trimming cost V 4 bases and J 3 bases, with 19 bases left between them. CDR1 and CDR2 from the germline V gene are SGHTA and FQGNSA. The CDR3 covers 16 residues. CDR3 nucleotides: TGTGCCAGCAGCTCACGGTGGAGGGGAATGAACTACGAGCAGTACTTC. Residues: CASSSRWRGMNYEQYF. The entire variable domain, with the rest obtained from reference TRBV7-2 and TRBJ2-7, is as follows: GAGVSQSPSNKVTEKGKDVELRCDPISGHTALYWYRQSLGQGLEFLIYFQGNSAPDKSGLPSDRFSAERTGGSVSTLTIQRTQQEDSAVYLCASSSRWRGMNYEQYFGPGTRLTVT.

This clonotype occurred many times. The chain has TRBV20-1 and TRBJ1-1; perhaps TRBD1 as D (5 bases). This CDR3 comprises 14 residues. The germline V and J ends were trimmed by 2 bases and 2 bases, with 12 bases remaining between them. In germline, CDR1 is DFQATT, CDR2 SNEGSKA (reference sequence). As DNA, the CDR3 is TGCAGTGCTAGACCGGGGGTTATAAACACTGAAGCTTTCTTT. This translates into CSARPGVINTEAFF.

This clonotype was counted at least ten times. This chain links TRBV2 with TRBJ1-5; no reliable D call. The V end lost 6 bases, the J end lost 8 bases, and 11 bases lay between the germline ends. The V gene's germline CDR1 is SNHLY and CDR2 FYNNEI. There are 12 residues in the CDR3. As DNA, the CDR3 is TGTGCCAGCAGAGCACATCTAGAGCCCCAGCATTTT. Protein sequence: CASRAHLEPQHF.

This clonotype came up many times. This clone may be a read error of a much larger clone one base away. The rearrangement links TRBV6-5 to TRBJ1-2; D gene uncertain. CDR3 length: 13 residues. The V end lost 2 bases, the J end lost 2 bases, and 6 bases lay between the germline ends. CDR1 is MNHEY, CDR2 SVGAGI, per germline. The CDR3 nucleotides are TGTGCCAGCAGTTACGGAAAAAACTATGGCTACACCTTC. Encoded protein: CASSYGKNYGYTF.

The chain couples TRBV19 to TRBJ2-1; TRBD2 matches 9 bases. CDR3 size: 15 residues. The germline V gene has CDR1 LNHDA and CDR2 SQIVND (reference sequence). Trimming at V came to 4 bases and at J to 10 bases, leaving 11 bases not matched to a gene. The CDR3 loop is CASSKGRGGLTEQFF. CDR3 DNA: TGTGCCAGTAGTAAGGGGCGGGGGGGCTTAACCGAGCAGTTCTTC.

A few counts support this clonotype. The gene calls are TRBV29-1 and TRBJ1-4, with TRBD1 as a possible D gene (5 bases). Trimming removed 6 bases at V and 5 bases at J, with 13 bases between. Germline values: CDR1 SQVTM, CDR2 ANQGSEA. The CDR3 contains 13 residues. The CDR3 DNA reads as TGCAGCGTCTGGGGACCTAGGAATGAAAAACTGTTTTTT. It yields the protein CSVWGPRNEKLFF.

This clonotype occurred a few times. This chain connects TRBV29-1 to TRBJ1-4; TRBD1 is a possible D gene (5 bases). The V and J ends lost 3 bases and 8 bases respectively, with 16 bases between them. Per the germline V gene, CDR1 is SQVTM and CDR2 is ANQGSEA. The CDR3 has 14 amino acids. The CDR3 DNA is TGCAGCGTTGAGCGGGGGGACGGAGAAGAAAAACTGTTTTTT. Translating it yields CSVERGDGEEKLFF.

In this sample, this clonotype turned up many times. This rearrangement joins TRBV2 to TRBJ2-5; 8 bases line up with TRBD1. Germline trimming cut 7 bases from V and 5 bases from J; bases unmatched to any gene: 9. The CDR3 consists of 14 residues. The V gene's germline CDR1 is SNHLY and CDR2 FYNNEI. CDR3 amino acids: CASNHQGASETQYF. CDR3 coding DNA: TGTGCCAGCAATCATCAGGGGGCGTCGGAGACCCAGTACTTC.

This clonotype has only a few counts. The V gene is TRBV29-1, the J gene TRBJ2-7, with a possible D match to TRBD2 (7 bases). The CDR3 covers 13 residues. Germline CDR1 SQVTM, CDR2 ANQGSEA. The V end was cut by 4 bases, the J end by 2 bases, with 12 bases between. The CDR3 nucleotides are TGCAGCGTTGGGGGCGGGGGCCCCTACGAGCAGTACTTC. Its protein is CSVGGGGPYEQYF.

This clonotype was observed at least ten times. J is TRBJ1-6 and V is TRBV5-5; no firm D call. Between the trimmed V and J ends, which lost 2 bases and 7 bases, there was a span of 10 bases. CDR1 and CDR2 (germline): SGHKS, YYEKEE (reference sequence). The CDR3 is 14 residues long. For the CDR3, the DNA is TGTGCCAGCAGCTTCGGCATCCAAAATTCACCCCTCCACTTT. Translating gives CASSFGIQNSPLHF.

The table lists this clonotype with many counts. The chain combines TRBV5-5 with TRBJ1-1; D is possibly TRBD1 (6 bases). Germline V lookup: CDR1 SGHKS, CDR2 YYEKEE (reference sequence). Trimming pared 5 bases from V and 1 base from J, leaving 15 bases between. The CDR3 is 15 residues long. This chain's CDR3 is CASSTQGAPNTEAFF. The CDR3 DNA reads TGTGCCAGCAGTACACAGGGAGCTCCGAACACTGAAGCTTTCTTT.

This clonotype has only a few counts. The chain links TRBV5-5 to TRBJ1-1; D uncertain. Trimming removed 6 bases from V and 1 base from J, with 13 bases in between. The CDR3 spans 14 residues. Germline V gene lookup returns CDR1 SGHKS and CDR2 YYEKEE (reference sequence). The CDR3 DNA reads as TGTGCCAGCACCCAAATCACTGAGAACACTGAAGCTTTCTTT. As protein: CASTQITENTEAFF.

Ten or more counts support this clonotype. The chain is built from TRBV28 and TRBJ1-1; possibly TRBD1 for D (6 bases). The V gene's germline CDR1 is MDHEN and CDR2 SYDVKM. The CDR3 covers 12 residues. Deletions cut 2 bases from V and 11 bases from J, with 12 bases between. The CDR3 DNA is TGTGCCAGCAGTTTACTCGTTCAGGGGGCTTTCTTT. Its translation: CASSLLVQGAFF.

In this sample, this clonotype turned up many times. The chain uses TRBV6-2 or TRBV6-3 and TRBJ1-1; no firm D call. CDR1 and CDR2 (germline): MNHEY, SVGEGT. V was pared by 2 bases and J by 6 bases, with 7 bases between. The CDR3 has 12 residues. The CDR3 nucleotides read TGTGCCAGCAGTTACCCGGACCCTGAAGCTTTCTTT. It encodes CASSYPDPEAFF.

The rearrangement joins TRBV5-6 to TRBJ2-1, with TRBD1 matching over 9 bases. Germline V CDR1 and CDR2: SGHDT, YYEEEE. Trimming at V came to 3 bases and at J to 13 bases, leaving 11 bases not matched to a gene. This CDR3 has 14 residues. CDR3 in amino acids: CASSYAPGQGAQFF. The CDR3 DNA follows: TGTGCCAGCAGCTACGCCCCGGGACAGGGAGCTCAGTTCTTC.

Only a few counts were recorded for this clonotype. The genes are TRBV30 and TRBJ1-4; no clear D gene. Germline-derived CDR1 and CDR2 are GTSNPN and SVGIG (reference sequence). The CDR3 spans 12 residues. Trimming took off 3 bases at V and 5 bases at J, with 7 bases between the two ends. The CDR3 nucleotides read TGTGCCTGGAGCGGCCGAAATGAAAAACTGTTTTTT. Translating it yields CAWSGRNEKLFF.

This clonotype was seen more than once but under ten times. The rearrangement joins TRBV2 to TRBJ2-1; D is possibly TRBD2 (5 bases). V lost 5 bases and J lost 5, with 13 bases in between. The V gene's germline CDR1 is SNHLY and CDR2 FYNNEI. The CDR3 spans 14 residues. Here the CDR3 reads CASSITGTDNEQFF. CDR3 bases: TGTGCCAGCAGTATAACGGGAACAGACAATGAGCAGTTCTTC.

This clonotype has a handful of counts. The CDR3 bases are TGTGCCAGCAGCGTAGGGGACAGCTTTGAAGCTTTCTTT. It is translated as CASSVGDSFEAFF. V gene TRBV9 combines with J gene TRBJ1-1; 7 nucleotides line up with TRBD1. This CDR3 contains 13 residues. Unmatched junction bases numbered 3, after V lost 0 bases and J lost 7 bases. The germline V gene encodes CDR1 SGDLS and CDR2 YYNGEE.

This chain joins TRBV29-1 and TRBJ2-3, with D possibly being TRBD2 (6 bases). Deletions cut 2 bases from V and 1 base from J, with 16 bases between. Germline assignment: CDR1 SQVTM and CDR2 ANQGSEA. CDR3 length: 16 residues. In DNA, the CDR3 is TGCAGCGTTGAAAGCGTAGCGGTGGAAGGCACAGATACGCAGTATTTT. Translated, it gives CSVESVAVEGTDTQYF.

This clonotype was observed many times. The gene calls are TRBV29-1 and TRBJ1-2; 8 bases are a match to TRBD1. Trimming at V came to 6 bases and at J to 9 bases, leaving 9 bases not matched to a gene. Looked up from germline, CDR1 is SQVTM and CDR2 is ANQGSEA. This CDR3 has 12 amino acids. The CDR3 spells CSVQDRDGSYTF. The CDR3 bases are TGCAGCGTCCAGGACAGGGATGGGAGCTACACCTTC.

The chain is built from TRBV2 and TRBJ2-2, with D uncertain. The CDR3 length is 14 residues. In germline, CDR1 is SNHLY, CDR2 FYNNEI. Trimming left V 0 bases short and J 5 bases short, with 7 bases between. In DNA, the CDR3 is TGTGCCAGCAGTGAAGCGCCTCAAACCGGGGAGCTGTTTTTT. Amino acid sequence: CASSEAPQTGELFF.

This clonotype was detected ten times or more. The CDR3 DNA follows: TGTGCCAGCAGTGATTCCGGGACAGGGGCCACCGGGGAGCTGTTTTTT. Protein: CASSDSGTGATGELFF. The genes are TRBV6-4 and TRBJ2-2, with 10 nucleotides matching TRBD1. V gave up 3 bases and J gave up 4 bases; unmatched junction bases: 5. The germline gives CDR1 MRHNA, CDR2 SNTAGT. The CDR3 sequence is 16 residues long.

This clonotype was seen repeatedly, ten times or more. The chain is built from TRBV2 and TRBJ2-7; TRBD2 might be the D (5 bases). CDR1 and CDR2 (germline): SNHLY, FYNNEI. The CDR3 runs to 13 residues. Trimming removed 8 bases from V and 4 bases from J, with 15 bases in between. CDR3 nucleotides: TGTGCCAGCGGCAAAGTACCGGGGTACGAGCAGTACTTC. Amino acid sequence: CASGKVPGYEQYF.

This clonotype was seen at least ten times. The rearrangement uses TRBV28 and TRBJ2-3, with 11 bases matching TRBD1. The CDR3 is 17 amino acids. J gave up 2 bases and V 7 bases, and 11 bases lay outside the gene matches. CDR1 is MDHEN, CDR2 SYDVKM, per germline. CDR3 protein: CASTLFGTGGLTDTQYF. CDR3 nucleotides: TGTGCCAGCACCTTATTTGGGACAGGGGGGCTCACAGATACGCAGTATTTT. The entire variable domain, with the rest obtained from reference TRBV28 and TRBJ2-3, is as follows: DVKVTQSSRYLVKRTGEKVFLECVQDMDHENMFWYRQDPGLGLRLIYFSYDVKMKEKGDIPEGYSVSREKKERFSLILESASTNQTSMYLCASTLFGTGGLTDTQYFGPGTRLTVL.